One and the same sample provided the 10 T cell receptor beta chains below, sequenced in a study of metastatic and nonmetastatic thyroid tumors (dated by TCRdb to 2020 to 2022). The library was made by PCR. Sequenced on an Illumina HiSeq 4000. Starting from the raw public reads, TCRdb applied fastp trimming at Q25, assembled clones with MiXCR and retained in-frame beta chains. In this sample the table shows roughly 24,000 clones, 20% to 25% of which occur a single time. In total, the top ten clones hold around 13% of the sample. Before undergoing thyroid surgery, none of the patients had been given any kind of treatment. Sequenced material: blood. These TCRs come from a male donor with papillary thyroid cancer or a benign thyroid nodule (not recorded which). Some clones in this sample may be carry-over from other donors' samples.

The V gene is TRBV19, the J gene TRBJ2-7, with 9 bases that match TRBD1. Germline V CDR1 and CDR2: LNHDA, SQIVND (reference sequence). This CDR3 contains 13 residues. Trimming cost V 6 bases and J 3 bases; bases outside gene matches: 3. CDR3 bases: TGTGCCAGTAGCACGGACAGGGGCTACGAGCAGTACTTC. This sequence encodes CASSTDRGYEQYF.

This clone was observed at least ten times. This chain connects TRBV2 to TRBJ2-5; 9 bases fit TRBD1. The CDR3 is 13 amino acids. CDR1 is SNHLY and CDR2 is FYNNEI in the germline V gene. The ends lost 6 bases at V and 5 bases at J; junction bases unmatched: 4. This chain's CDR3 is CASRGQGQETQYF. CDR3 nucleotides: TGTGCCAGCAGGGGACAGGGTCAGGAGACCCAGTACTTC.

There are many counts of this clone. The chain joins TRBV20-1 to TRBJ2-7, with 9 positions matching TRBD1. The germline V gene encodes CDR1 DFQATT and CDR2 SNEGSKA (reference sequence). V was pared by 6 bases and J by 8 bases, with 11 bases of the junction left unmatched. This CDR3 is built from 13 residues. CDR3 sequence reads: CSALPGQGVQQYF. CDR3 DNA: TGCAGTGCGCTGCCGGGACAGGGAGTGCAGCAGTACTTC.

This clone was found many times. The V gene is TRBV11-2, the J gene TRBJ2-7; no definite D call. This CDR3 has 14 amino acids. V lost 5 bases and J lost 3, with 14 bases in between. CDR1 is SGHAT, CDR2 FQNNGV, per germline. The CDR3 loop reads CASSLRAGDYEQYF. DNA for the CDR3: TGTGCCAGCAGCCTACGGGCTGGGGACTACGAGCAGTACTTC.

The chain joins TRBV7-2 to TRBJ2-3, with D perhaps TRBD2 (6 bases). CDR3 size: 14 residues. V was pared by 3 bases and J by 3 bases, with 10 bases between. Germline V CDR1 and CDR2: SGHTA, FQGNSA. The CDR3 DNA sequence: TGTGCCAGCAGCTTCTGGCTAGCGACAGATACGCAGTATTTT. This translates into CASSFWLATDTQYF.

This chain connects TRBV6-1 to TRBJ1-1; 9 nucleotides align to TRBD1. The germline V gene encodes CDR1 MNHNS and CDR2 SASEGT. Unmatched junction bases numbered 3, after V lost 4 bases and J lost 3 bases. The length of the CDR3 is 14 residues. CDR3 region: CASSGTGADTEAFF. CDR3 nucleotides: TGTGCCAGCAGTGGGACAGGGGCCGACACTGAAGCTTTCTTT.

This clone was picked up many times. Given a much more abundant clone one base away, this may be a read error. This chain links TRBV29-1 with TRBJ1-1; 7 nucleotides line up with TRBD1. Germline V lookup: CDR1 SQVTM, CDR2 ANQGSEA. V dropped 8 bases and J dropped 1; count of bases not matched to a gene: 10. The CDR3 is 14 amino acids. CDR3 DNA sequence: TGCAGCATTGGATTACAGGGGAAGAACACTGAAGCTTTCTTT. Protein: CSIGLQGKNTEAFF.

Worth noting for this clone: Since the CDR3 does not end with the conserved phenylalanine or tryptophan, this likely comes from a read error. The chain combines TRBV6-2 or TRBV6-3 with TRBJ2-2; D call uncertain. Germline V gene lookup returns CDR1 MNHEY and CDR2 SVGEGT. This CDR3 has 14 residues. V shed 7 bases and J shed 5 bases, with 14 bases lying between them. The CDR3 DNA is TGTGCCAGCATCCACGGAAAAAAAACCGGGGAGCTGTTTTGT. Translating it yields CASIHGKKTGELFC.

The J gene is TRBJ2-7, the V gene TRBV5-6, with 9 bases fitting TRBD2. Trimming at V came to 2 bases and at J to 2 bases, leaving 8 bases not matched to a gene. Germline CDR1 is SGHDT and CDR2 is YYEEEE. The CDR3 is 16 residues long. CDR3 loop: CASSFLIAGVPYEQYF. The CDR3 DNA reads TGTGCCAGCAGCTTTCTTATAGCGGGAGTTCCCTACGAGCAGTACTTC.

This clone was picked up a small number of times. The rearrangement joins TRBV5-1 to TRBJ1-5, with TRBD1 matching 7 bases. CDR1 and CDR2 (germline): SGHRS, YFSETQ. V lost 1 base to trimming and J lost 0 bases; unmatched junction nucleotides: 10. The CDR3 covers 18 residues. In nucleotides, the CDR3 is TGCGCCAGCAGCTTGAGGGGACAGTATCAATATAGCAATCAGCCCCAGCATTTT. Its translation is CASSLRGQYQYSNQPQHF.